Given below is one T cell receptor beta chain in context. Its antigen is unknown. The sample originates from a study of graft-versus-host responses after intestinal transplantation. Overall study: Each of the recipients got a multivisceral, liver-intestinal, or isolated intestinal transplant. Each patient got anti-thymocyte globulin induction, then tacrolimus and steroids for around 3 years. Whole-study results and caveats: Recipient marrow showed GvH clones, some seen first in ileum or blood. Across patients carrying graft-donor T cell macrochimerism, allografts held high graft-versus-host to host-versus-graft clonal ratios.

Only in-frame clones appear in the TCRdb table, and some are missing; sequencing was by immunoSEQ multiplex PCR. This sample has approximately 33,000 clones, with approximately 83% found just once. The germline V gene has CDR1 SGHRS and CDR2 YFSETQ. Between the trimmed V and J ends, which lost 0 bases and 5 bases, there was a span of 12 bases. This CDR3 region has 14 residues. The chain combines TRBV5-1 with TRBJ2-7; a weak D match, TRBD1 (5 bases). The starting material was unstimulated CD8+ T cells sorted from spleen or lymph node cells, obtained before intestinal transplant. The TCR sequence derives from a human donor who received an intestinal transplant. CDR3 bases: TGCGCCAGCAGCTTGGAATTCGGCAGGGACGAGCAGTACTTC. This gives the protein CASSLEFGRDEQYF.